This is a list of T cell receptor beta chains from one sample in a study of CD4 and CD8 cells across lung adenocarcinoma regions. Each CDR3 protein is one row after TCRdb ran MiXCR on the PCR reads. The sample yields over 10,000 distinct CDR3 sequences, under 75% seen once. The material sequenced was CD8+ T cells from the margin of a lung tumor. Receptors originate from a female donor with lung adenocarcinoma. The CD4 and CD8 labels of this study may be unreliable. CDR3s include the opening cysteine and the closing phenylalanine or tryptophan. Each record gives: CDR3 length, J gene, V gene, clone size, D gene, CDR3 protein, CDR3 DNA. A D gene is named only where the DNA matches it firmly. The size entry is marked missing in some rows and otherwise reads once, few, many or a size class.

>15|TRBJ2-4|TRBV6-1|NA|TRBD1
CASSPRGWGKNIQYF
TGTGCCAGCAGCCCCAGGGGGTGGGGCAAAAACATTCAGTACTTC
>14|TRBJ2-1|TRBV10-3|few|NA
CAISERVGGNEQFF
TGTGCCATCAGTGAGCGGGTGGGCGGCAATGAGCAGTTCTTC
>18|TRBJ2-4|TRBV6-1|once|TRBD2
CASRGTSGGVCAKDTQYF
TGTGCCAGCAGGGGGACTAGCGGGGGGGTGTGTGCCAAAGACACTCAGTACTTC
>14|TRBJ2-2|TRBV7-9|NA|NA
CASGKGESTGELYF
TGTGCCAGCGGGAAGGGTGAGAGCACCGGTGAGCTGTATTTT
>16|TRBJ2-1|TRBV27|NA|TRBD2
CASSFQSGGGYNEQFF
TGTGCCAGCAGTTTCCAAAGCGGGGGGGGATACAATGAGCAGTTCTTC
>14|TRBJ2-5|TRBV6-1|NA|NA
CASSSTNYGETQYF
TGTGCCAGCAGCTCTACGAATTATGGTGAGACCCAGTACTTC
>17|TRBJ2-1|TRBV27|once|NA
CASSLSVGQGLNNEQFF
TGTGCCAGCAGTTTATCGGTGGGGCAGGGCCTTAACAATGAGCAGTTCTTC
>14|TRBJ1-2|TRBV6-5|NA|NA
CASSYSAGNTEATF
TGTGCCAGCAGTTACTCGGCAGGGAACACTGAAGCTACCTTC
>14|TRBJ2-5|TRBV6-1|once|TRBD2
CAGSEGGGPETQYF
TGTGCGGGCAGTGAAGGCGGGGGGCCAGAGACCCAGTACTTC
>15|TRBJ2-7|TRBV6-1|NA|TRBD1
CASSEAPDRAYEQYF
TGTGCCAGCAGTGAAGCCCCGGACAGGGCCTACGAGCAGTACTTC
>15|TRBJ2-1|TRBV10-2|once|TRBD1
CASSRQGFASNEQFF
TGCGCCAGCAGCCGACAGGGTTTCGCATCCAATGAGCAGTTCTTC
>15|TRBJ2-2|TRBV24-1|NA|TRBD2
CATSESSGVAGELFF
TGTGCCACCAGTGAATCTAGCGGGGTCGCCGGGGAGCTGTTTTTT
>16|TRBJ2-3|TRBV6-1|few|TRBD2
CASSDLAGSSTDTQYF
TGTGCCAGCAGTGATCTAGCGGGATCAAGCACAGATACGCAGTATTTT
>14|TRBJ2-3|TRBV27|NA|NA
CASSVGGVPETQYF
TGTGCGAGCAGCGTGGGCGGGGTCCCAGAGACGCAGTATTTT
>14|TRBJ2-3|TRBV10-2|NA|TRBD2
CASNLGGALDTQYF
TGCGCCAGCAATCTCGGGGGGGCCTTGGATACGCAGTATTTT
>16|TRBJ2-3|TRBV7-6|NA|TRBD2
CASSPGGGSGTDTQYF
TGTGCCAGCAGCCCTGGGGGGGGGTCCGGCACAGACACGCAGTATTTC
>20|TRBJ2-2|TRBV6-1|NA|NA
CASRRSPMAGWIRNTGELFF
TGTGCCAGCAGACGATCCCCTATGGCGGGGTGGATTAGGAACACCGGGGAGCTGTTTTTT
>15|TRBJ2-2|TRBV6-1|NA|TRBD2
CASSGLAGGVRELFF
TGTGCCAGCAGTGGGTTAGCGGGAGGCGTCCGGGAGCTGTTTTTT
>15|TRBJ2-1|TRBV12-3/TRBV12-4|few|NA
CASSLSGDMYNEQFF
TGTGCCAGCAGTTTAAGCGGGGACATGTACAATGAGCAGTTCTTC
>17|TRBJ2-1|TRBV6-1|NA|TRBD2
CASSERILAGVGNEQFF
TGTGCCAGCAGTGAAAGAATTCTGGCGGGAGTAGGTAATGAGCAGTTCTTC
>16|TRBJ2-7|TRBV25-1|NA|NA
CASGGYGGRDPETQYF
TGTGCCAGCGGGGGGTACGGGGGCCGGGACCCAGAGACGCAGTACTTC
>15|TRBJ1-2|TRBV10-3|many|NA
CAISESEGSQDGYTF
TGTGCCATCAGTGAGTCCGAGGGATCTCAGGATGGCTACACCTTC
>14|TRBJ1-1|TRBV6-1|few|NA
CASNPIGRSTEAFF
TGTGCCAGCAACCCCATTGGGAGGAGTACTGAAGCTTTCTTT
>15|TRBJ1-1|TRBV20-1|NA|NA
CSARGAPRGGTEAFF
TGCAGTGCTAGAGGAGCCCCCCGCGGTGGCACTGAAGCTTTCTTT
>15|TRBJ2-3|TRBV10-1|few|TRBD1
CASSDYQGAADTQYF
TGCGCCAGCAGTGACTATCAGGGGGCTGCGGATACGCAGTATTTT
>15|TRBJ1-4|TRBV4-2|few|NA
CASSRIDSDNEKLFF
TGTGCCAGCAGCCGAATAGACAGTGATAATGAAAAACTGTTTTTT
>14|TRBJ2-5|TRBV6-5|NA|NA
CASSFWGSSETQYF
TGTGCCAGCAGTTTCTGGGGCAGTTCAGAGACGCAGTACTTC
>14|TRBJ2-3|TRBV6-1|NA|NA
CASTLPTRTDTQYF
TGTGCCAGCACCCTACCCACACGCACAGATACGCAGTATTTT
>15|TRBJ1-2|TRBV6-1|NA|NA
CASSEHRDLNYGYTF
TGTGCCAGCAGTGAACACAGGGACCTAAACTATGGCTACACCTTC
>13|TRBJ1-5|TRBV7-6|NA|NA
CASSPGRDQPQHF
TGTGCCAGCAGCCCCGGGAGGGACCAGCCCCAGCATTTT
>16|TRBJ2-7|TRBV6-4|NA|TRBD1
CASSPNTDRASYEQYF
TGTGCCAGCAGTCCAAACACCGACAGGGCCTCCTACGAGCAGTACTTC
>14|TRBJ2-5|TRBV6-1|medium-sized|NA
CASSEDRGWETQYF
TGTGCCAGCAGTGAAGACCGAGGGTGGGAGACCCAGTACTTC